The 21 T cell receptor beta chains given below trace back to one sample, sequenced in a study of T-cell reconstitution after alpha-beta-depleted transplantation in children. Researchers prepared the TCRbeta library using unique molecular identifiers, the study reports. MiXCR, run by TCRdb on the PCR reads, gives a single entry per CDR3 protein. The sample holds fewer than 1 million distinct CDR3 sequences, about 16% seen once. The material was PBMCs, mostly from graft donor cells, obtained 360 days after TCRalphabeta/CD19-depleted stem cell transplant. Source of these receptors: a male patient younger than 18 who had a stem cell transplant for acute lymphoblastic leukemia, so the T cells may come from the graft donor.

This clonotype was detected ten times or more. The junction departs from the called germline gene at one end, perhaps through a read error. CDR3: CASSPQGYTGELFF. The DNA of the CDR3 is TGCGCCAGCAGCCCTCAGGGGTACACCGGGGAGCTGTTTTTT. This chain connects TRBV18 to TRBJ2-2, with D perhaps TRBD1 (6 bases). This CDR3 is 14 amino acids long. Germline V gene sequence: CDR1 KGHSH, CDR2 LQKENI.

The table lists this clonotype with many counts. The rearrangement joins TRBV12-3 or TRBV12-4 to TRBJ2-2; tentatively, D is TRBD1 (6 bases). CDR3 length: 15 amino acids. Trimming left V 4 bases short and J 4 bases short, with 13 bases between. CDR3 region: CASSSGQLTTGELFF. The CDR3 DNA is TGTGCCAGCAGTTCCGGACAGCTAACCACCGGGGAGCTGTTTTTT.

This clonotype has a handful of counts. The chain carries TRBV2 and TRBJ2-3; a weak D match, TRBD2 (6 bases). V lost 6 bases and J lost 3, with 19 bases in between. Germline values: CDR1 SNHLY, CDR2 FYNNEI. The length of the CDR3 is 16 residues. This chain's CDR3 is CASSASRLVITDTQYF. Written as DNA, the CDR3 is TGTGCCAGCAGCGCATCCCGACTAGTTATTACAGATACGCAGTATTTT.

This clonotype was detected ten times or more. The rearrangement links TRBV27 to TRBJ1-5; TRBD1 might be the D (5 bases). Germline lookup yields CDR1 MNHEY and CDR2 SMNVEV (reference sequence). CDR3 length equals 16 residues. The V end lost 6 bases, the J end lost 7 bases, and 22 bases lay between the germline ends. The DNA for the CDR3 is TGTGCCAGCAGCCTGAGCCAGGGTACCCCCAGGCAGCCCCAGCATTTT. Its protein product is CASSLSQGTPRQPQHF.

The J gene is TRBJ2-7, the V gene TRBV11-1; D is unresolved. The CDR3 length is 13 residues. Germline CDR1 and CDR2: SGHAT and FQDESV (reference sequence). The ends were cut back, 3 bases at V and 3 bases at J, with 9 bases in the middle. CDR3: CASSFERYYEQYF. The CDR3 region has the DNA TGTGCCAGCAGCTTCGAAAGGTACTACGAGCAGTACTTC.

The chain uses TRBV5-1 and TRBJ2-4; D unclear. Trimming shortened V by 2 bases and J by 8 bases, and 11 bases separated the two germline ends. In germline, CDR1 is SGHRS, CDR2 YFSETQ. The CDR3 is 13 amino acids. The CDR3 region is CASSFNDRDIQYF. The CDR3 DNA follows: TGCGCCAGCAGCTTTAATGACCGTGACATTCAGTACTTC.

This clonotype came up a few times. This chain's CDR3 is CASSPRTGNAYEQYF. The CDR3 DNA follows: TGTGCCAGCAGTCCCCGGACAGGGAACGCCTACGAGCAGTACTTC. The rearrangement uses TRBV12-3 or TRBV12-4 and TRBJ2-7, with 8 bases matching TRBD1. The CDR3 covers 15 residues. Trimming cost V 5 bases and J 2 bases; bases outside gene matches: 8.

This clonotype showed up many times. CDR3 sequence: CASSLPGADTQYF. In nucleotides, the CDR3 is TGCGCCAGCAGCCTCCCTGGGGCCGATACGCAGTATTTT. J is TRBJ2-3 and V is TRBV5-1, with D possibly matching TRBD1 (5 bases). Germline V lookup: CDR1 SGHRS, CDR2 YFSETQ. There are 13 residues in the CDR3. Trimming took 4 bases from V and 6 from J, leaving 12 bases between them.

There are many counts of this clonotype. CDR3 nucleotides: TGCGCCAGCAGCTTGGATGGGGCCATGGGTGAAAAACTGTTTTTT. Its translation: CASSLDGAMGEKLFF. The gene calls are TRBV5-1 and TRBJ1-4; tentative D call: TRBD1 (5 bases). V lost 0 bases and J lost 7, with 13 bases in between. Germline CDR1 SGHRS, CDR2 YFSETQ. The CDR3 is 15 residues long.

The DNA of the CDR3 is TGTGCCGTACAGGGGGCGCGGGGTAATGAAAAACTGTTTTTT. Translated, it gives CAVQGARGNEKLFF. The chain employs TRBV2 and TRBJ1-4; 9 bases map to TRBD1. The germline CDR1 and CDR2 sequences are SNHLY and FYNNEI. The CDR3 runs 14 residues. J was trimmed by 4 bases and V by 11 bases; bases with no gene match: 8.

A few counts support this clonotype. The chain is built from TRBV6-1 and TRBJ2-3, with no clear D. Germline V lookup: CDR1 MNHNS, CDR2 SASEGT. Trimming left V 5 bases short and J 4 bases short, with 13 bases between. CDR3 size: 14 residues. The CDR3 DNA follows: TGTGCCAGCAGTCCTGTTAGCTGGCCAGATACGCAGTATTTT. Its protein product is CASSPVSWPDTQYF.

The chain couples TRBV29-1 to TRBJ2-1; D is uncertain. CDR1 and CDR2 from the germline V gene are SQVTM and ANQGSEA. V lost 3 bases, J lost 12 bases, and 9 bases lay in between. The CDR3 is made up of 10 amino acids. The CDR3 region has the DNA TGCAGCGTTGATCTGGCTTTGCAGTTCTTC. This sequence encodes CSVDLALQFF.

This clonotype was detected many times. The chain is built from TRBV7-2 and TRBJ2-1; D might be TRBD2 (6 bases). The ends were cut back, 5 bases at V and 5 bases at J, with 19 bases in the middle. The CDR3 totals 16 residues. CDR1 is SGHTA and CDR2 is FQGNSA in the germline V gene. The CDR3 region is CASSARGGRAHNEQFF. Here the CDR3 DNA reads TGTGCCAGCAGCGCAAGAGGAGGGAGAGCCCACAATGAGCAGTTCTTC.

This clonotype was counted many times. The chain combines TRBV15 with TRBJ2-7, with D possibly TRBD2 on 5 matching bases. The CDR3 is 15 residues long. Germline values: CDR1 LNHNV, CDR2 YYDKDF (reference sequence). V lost 6 bases and J 1 base, leaving 16 bases between the germline ends. CDR3 nucleotide sequence: TGTGCCACCAGGAAAGACACGGGGTTTTCCTACGAGCAGTACTTC. It encodes CATRKDTGFSYEQYF.

This clonotype was picked up a small number of times. This chain joins TRBV4-1 and TRBJ2-1; the D is unclear. The length of the CDR3 is 17 residues. CDR1 is MGHRA, CDR2 YSYEKL, per germline. Deletions cut 1 base from V and 4 bases from J, with 17 bases between. This CDR3 is CASSQGRRTYPYNEQFF. CDR3 nucleotide sequence: TGCGCCAGCAGCCAAGGCCGGCGCACCTATCCTTACAATGAGCAGTTCTTC.

J is TRBJ2-2 and V is TRBV7-3; D ambiguous. The CDR3 totals 13 residues. Trimming removed 5 bases from V and 6 bases from J, with 10 bases in between. Germline values: CDR1 SGHTA, CDR2 FQGTGA. The CDR3 loop reads CASSPPPAGELFF. CDR3 coding DNA: TGTGCCAGCAGCCCTCCCCCGGCCGGGGAGCTGTTTTTT.

This clonotype showed up just a few times. The V and J genes are TRBV20-1 and TRBJ1-5; weak D call: TRBD1 (6 bases). Trimming stripped 5 bases from V and 3 bases from J, with 14 bases between. Per the germline V gene, CDR1 is DFQATT and CDR2 is SNEGSKA (reference sequence). This CDR3 is 14 amino acids long. DNA for the CDR3: TGCAGTGCTCGGACAGCGAGGACCAATCAGCCCCAGCATTTT. Amino acid sequence: CSARTARTNQPQHF.

This clonotype was recorded a few times. V gene TRBV5-1 combines with J gene TRBJ2-1; 7 bases align to TRBD2. CDR1 SGHRS and CDR2 YFSETQ come from the germline V gene. V lost 3 bases and J lost 1; bases outside the gene matches: 7. CDR3 length: 16 residues. In DNA, the CDR3 is TGCGCCAGCAGCTCCGCGGGAGTTGGATCCTACAATGAGCAGTTCTTC. Protein: CASSSAGVGSYNEQFF.

The rearrangement uses TRBV5-1 and TRBJ2-7, with D perhaps matching TRBD2 (7 bases). The V gene's germline CDR1 is SGHRS and CDR2 YFSETQ. The CDR3 extends over 19 amino acids. V gave up 4 bases and J gave up 4 bases, with 30 bases separating them. CDR3 nucleotides: TGCGCCAGCAGCCGGGCTACGAACAGGGTCAGCGGGGCTGTATACGAGCAGTACTTC. Its translation is CASSRATNRVSGAVYEQYF.

This clonotype showed up just a few times. The genes are TRBV19 and TRBJ2-1; TRBD2 aligns across 14 bases. CDR1 LNHDA and CDR2 SQIVND come from the germline V gene (reference sequence). V shed 5 bases and J 8 bases; nucleotides not matched to a gene: 5. The CDR3 consists of 15 residues. DNA of the CDR3: TGTGCCAGTAGTGCCGGGACTAGCGGGAGCGATGAGCAGTTCTTC. This encodes CASSAGTSGSDEQFF.

The rearrangement links TRBV7-3 to TRBJ2-3; D is unclear. There are 16 residues in the CDR3. Germline loops: CDR1 SGHTA, CDR2 FQGTGA. Trimming cost V 0 bases and J 3 bases, with 13 bases left between them. CDR3 loop: CASSLTLGPATDTQYF. As DNA, the CDR3 is TGTGCCAGCAGCTTAACGTTAGGGCCTGCGACAGATACGCAGTATTTT.